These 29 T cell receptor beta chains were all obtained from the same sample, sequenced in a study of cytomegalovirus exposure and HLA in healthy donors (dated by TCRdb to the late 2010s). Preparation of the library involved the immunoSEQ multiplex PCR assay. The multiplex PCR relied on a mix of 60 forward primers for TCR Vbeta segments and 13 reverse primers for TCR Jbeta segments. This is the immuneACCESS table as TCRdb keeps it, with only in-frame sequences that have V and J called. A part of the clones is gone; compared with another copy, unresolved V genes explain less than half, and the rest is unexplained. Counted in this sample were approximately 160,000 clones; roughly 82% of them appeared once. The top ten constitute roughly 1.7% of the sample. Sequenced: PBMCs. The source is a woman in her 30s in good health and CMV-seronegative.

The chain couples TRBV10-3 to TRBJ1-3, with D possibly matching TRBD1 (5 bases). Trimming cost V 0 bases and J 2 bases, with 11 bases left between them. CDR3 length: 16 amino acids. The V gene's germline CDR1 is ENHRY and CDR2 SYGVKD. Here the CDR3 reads CAISESEGSAGNTIYF. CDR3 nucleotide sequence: TGTGCCATCAGTGAGTCGGAGGGGTCGGCTGGAAACACCATATATTTT.

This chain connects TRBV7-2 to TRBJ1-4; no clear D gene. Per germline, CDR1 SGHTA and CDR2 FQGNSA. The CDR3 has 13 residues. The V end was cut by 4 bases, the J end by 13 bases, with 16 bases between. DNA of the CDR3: TGTGCCAGCAGCTCCAGCCTGACGGGGATACTGTTTTTT. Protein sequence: CASSSSLTGILFF.

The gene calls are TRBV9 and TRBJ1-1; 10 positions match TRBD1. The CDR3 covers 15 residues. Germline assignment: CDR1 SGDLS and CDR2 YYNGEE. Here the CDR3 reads CASGTGAAPETEAFF. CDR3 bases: TGTGCGTCCGGGACAGGGGCCGCCCCAGAGACTGAAGCTTTCTTT.

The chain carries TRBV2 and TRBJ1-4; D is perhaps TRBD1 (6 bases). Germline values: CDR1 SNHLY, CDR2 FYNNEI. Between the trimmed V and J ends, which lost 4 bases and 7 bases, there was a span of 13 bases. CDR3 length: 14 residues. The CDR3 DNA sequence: TGTGCCAGCAGTGGCGGCTCCAGGGGTGAAAAACTGTTTTTT. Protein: CASSGGSRGEKLFF.

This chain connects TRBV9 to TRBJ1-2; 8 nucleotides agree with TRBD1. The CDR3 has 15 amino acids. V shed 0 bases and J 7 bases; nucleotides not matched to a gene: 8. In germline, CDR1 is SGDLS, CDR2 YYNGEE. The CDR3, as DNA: TGTGCCAGCAGCGTAGATCCCGACAGGGGATTTGGCTACACCTTC. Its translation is CASSVDPDRGFGYTF. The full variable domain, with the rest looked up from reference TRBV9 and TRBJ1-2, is DSGVTQTPKHLITATGQRVTLRCSPRSGDLSVYWYQQSLDQGLQFLIQYYNGEERAKGNILERFSAQQFPDLHSELNLSSLELGDSALYFCASSVDPDRGFGYTFGSGTRLTVV.

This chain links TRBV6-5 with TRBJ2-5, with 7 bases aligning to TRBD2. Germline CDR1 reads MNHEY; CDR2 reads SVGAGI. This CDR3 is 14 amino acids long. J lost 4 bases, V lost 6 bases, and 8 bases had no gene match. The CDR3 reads CASRLGGMGETQYF. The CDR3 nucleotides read TGTGCCAGCAGACTGGGGGGGATGGGAGAGACCCAGTACTTC.

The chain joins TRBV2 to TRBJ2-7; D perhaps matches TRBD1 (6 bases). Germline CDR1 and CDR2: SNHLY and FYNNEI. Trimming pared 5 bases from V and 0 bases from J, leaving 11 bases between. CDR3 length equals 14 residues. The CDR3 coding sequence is TGTGCCAGCAGTAGGGGGATCTCCTCCTACGAGCAGTACTTC. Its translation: CASSRGISSYEQYF. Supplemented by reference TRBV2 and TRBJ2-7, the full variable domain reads EPEVTQTPSHQVTQMGQEVILRCVPISNHLYFYWYRQILGQKVEFLVSFYNNEISEKSEIFDDQFSVERPDGSNFTLKIRSTKLEDSAMYFCASSRGISSYEQYFGPGTRLTVT.

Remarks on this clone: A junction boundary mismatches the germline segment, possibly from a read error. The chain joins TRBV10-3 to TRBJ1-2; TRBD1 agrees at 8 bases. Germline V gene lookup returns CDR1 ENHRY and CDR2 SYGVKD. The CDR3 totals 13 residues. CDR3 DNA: TGTGCCACAATGACAGGGGCGGACTATGGCTACCCCTTC. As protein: CATMTGADYGYPF.

The CDR3 here is CASSLGLGQGRNEQYF. The CDR3 nucleotides are TGCGCCAGCAGCCTCGGACTCGGACAGGGACGGAACGAGCAGTACTTC. The rearrangement links TRBV4-1 to TRBJ2-7; 8 positions match TRBD1. The V segment lost 4 bases and the J segment 5 bases; nucleotides outside the gene matches: 13. The CDR3 has 16 amino acids. Per germline, CDR1 MGHRA and CDR2 YSYEKL.

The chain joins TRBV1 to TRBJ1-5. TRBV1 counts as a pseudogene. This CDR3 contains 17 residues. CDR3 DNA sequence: TGCACCAGCAGCCAAGATTGGAGTGGAGGGTGCCGCCAGCCCCAGCATTTT. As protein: CTSSQDWSGGCRQPQHF.

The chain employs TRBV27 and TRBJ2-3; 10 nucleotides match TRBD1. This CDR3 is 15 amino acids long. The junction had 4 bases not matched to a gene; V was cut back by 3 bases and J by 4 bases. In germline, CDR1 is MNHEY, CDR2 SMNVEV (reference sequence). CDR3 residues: CASSLGQGLADTQYF. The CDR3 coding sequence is TGTGCCAGCAGTTTGGGACAGGGGCTTGCAGATACGCAGTATTTT.

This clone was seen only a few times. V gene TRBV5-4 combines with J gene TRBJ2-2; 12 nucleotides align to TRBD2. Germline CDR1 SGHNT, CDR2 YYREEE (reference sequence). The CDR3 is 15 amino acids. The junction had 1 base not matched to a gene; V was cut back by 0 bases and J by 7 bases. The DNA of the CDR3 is TGTGCCAGCAGCTTGGGACTAGCGGGAGTCGGGGAGCTGTTTTTT. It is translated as CASSLGLAGVGELFF.

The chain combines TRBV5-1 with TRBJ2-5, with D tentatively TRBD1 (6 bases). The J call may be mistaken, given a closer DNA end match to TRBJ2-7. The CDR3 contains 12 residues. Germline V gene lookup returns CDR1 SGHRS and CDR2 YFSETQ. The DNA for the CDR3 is TGCGCCAGCAGCTTGGAGGGGGACGAGCAGTACTTC. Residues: CASSLEGDEQYF.

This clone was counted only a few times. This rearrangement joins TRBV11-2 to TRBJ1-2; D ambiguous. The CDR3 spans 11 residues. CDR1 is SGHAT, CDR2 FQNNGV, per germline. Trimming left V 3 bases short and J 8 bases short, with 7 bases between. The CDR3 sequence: CASSFRQGYTF. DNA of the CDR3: TGTGCCAGCAGCTTCAGGCAGGGCTACACCTTC.

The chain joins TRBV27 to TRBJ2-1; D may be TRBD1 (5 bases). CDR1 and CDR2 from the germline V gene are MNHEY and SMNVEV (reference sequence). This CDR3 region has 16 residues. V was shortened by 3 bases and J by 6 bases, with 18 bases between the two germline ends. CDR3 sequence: CASSLLGLLSANEQFF. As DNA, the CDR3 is TGTGCCAGCAGTTTGCTGGGGCTTCTCTCAGCCAATGAGCAGTTCTTC.

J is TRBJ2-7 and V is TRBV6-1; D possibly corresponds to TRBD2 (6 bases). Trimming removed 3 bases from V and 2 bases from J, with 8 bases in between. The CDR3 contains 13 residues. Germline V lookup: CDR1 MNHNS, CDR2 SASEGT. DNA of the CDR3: TGTGCCAGCAGTGACGGCGGGGCCTACGAGCAGTACTTC. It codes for CASSDGGAYEQYF.

The CDR3 spells CASSDPEDRVSNEQFF. The CDR3, as DNA: TGTGCCAGCAGTGACCCCGAGGACAGGGTAAGCAATGAGCAGTTCTTC. The chain couples TRBV6-4 to TRBJ2-1, with 8 bases that match TRBD1. Germline trimming cut 2 bases from V and 6 bases from J; bases unmatched to any gene: 9. Germline CDR1 is MRHNA and CDR2 is SNTAGT. The CDR3 extends over 16 amino acids.

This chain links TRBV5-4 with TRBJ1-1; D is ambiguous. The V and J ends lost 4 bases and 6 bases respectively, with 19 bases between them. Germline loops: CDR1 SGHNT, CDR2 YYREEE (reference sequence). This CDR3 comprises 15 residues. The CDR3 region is CASSPGSNGWAEAFF. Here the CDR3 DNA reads TGTGCCAGCAGCCCCGGGTCGAATGGTTGGGCTGAAGCTTTCTTT.

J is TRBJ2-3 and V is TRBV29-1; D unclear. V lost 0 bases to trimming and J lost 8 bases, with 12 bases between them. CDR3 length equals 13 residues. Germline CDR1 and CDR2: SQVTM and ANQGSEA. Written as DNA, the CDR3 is TGCAGCGTTGAAGAAGATTTAGGAGTTACGCAGTATTTT. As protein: CSVEEDLGVTQYF.

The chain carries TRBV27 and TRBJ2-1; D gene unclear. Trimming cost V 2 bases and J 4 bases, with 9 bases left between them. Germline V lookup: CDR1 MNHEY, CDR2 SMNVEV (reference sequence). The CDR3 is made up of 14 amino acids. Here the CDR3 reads CASSLSGQYNEQFF. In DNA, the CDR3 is TGTGCCAGCAGTTTAAGTGGTCAGTACAATGAGCAGTTCTTC.

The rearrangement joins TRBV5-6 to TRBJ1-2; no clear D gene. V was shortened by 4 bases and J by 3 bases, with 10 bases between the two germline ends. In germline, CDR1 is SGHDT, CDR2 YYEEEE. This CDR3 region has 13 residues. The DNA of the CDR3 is TGTGCCAGCAGCCCTAACCGGGACTATGGCTACACCTTC. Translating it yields CASSPNRDYGYTF. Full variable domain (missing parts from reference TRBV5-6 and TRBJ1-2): DAGVTQSPTHLIKTRGQQVTLRCSPKSGHDTVSWYQQALGQGPQFIFQYYEEEERQRGNFPDRFSGHQFPNYSSELNVNALLLGDSALYLCASSPNRDYGYTFGSGTRLTVV.

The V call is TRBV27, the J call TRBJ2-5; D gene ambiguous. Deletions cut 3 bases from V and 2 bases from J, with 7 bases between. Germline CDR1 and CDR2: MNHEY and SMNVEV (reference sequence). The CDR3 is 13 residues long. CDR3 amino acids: CASSLAPQETQYF. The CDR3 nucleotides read TGTGCCAGCAGTTTGGCCCCGCAAGAGACCCAGTACTTC.

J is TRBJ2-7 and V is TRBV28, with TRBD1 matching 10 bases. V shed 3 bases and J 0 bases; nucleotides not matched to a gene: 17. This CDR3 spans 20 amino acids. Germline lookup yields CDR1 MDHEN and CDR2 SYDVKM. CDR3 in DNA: TGTGCCAGCAGTTTCCCTCCGGGACAGGGGCCATCCACCTTCTCCTACGAGCAGTACTTC. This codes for CASSFPPGQGPSTFSYEQYF.

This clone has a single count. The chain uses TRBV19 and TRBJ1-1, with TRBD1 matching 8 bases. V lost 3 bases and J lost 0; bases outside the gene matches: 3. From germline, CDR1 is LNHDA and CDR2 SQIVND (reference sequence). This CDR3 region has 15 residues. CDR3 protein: CASSMDRELNTEAFF. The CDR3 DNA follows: TGTGCCAGTAGTATGGACAGGGAATTGAACACTGAAGCTTTCTTT.

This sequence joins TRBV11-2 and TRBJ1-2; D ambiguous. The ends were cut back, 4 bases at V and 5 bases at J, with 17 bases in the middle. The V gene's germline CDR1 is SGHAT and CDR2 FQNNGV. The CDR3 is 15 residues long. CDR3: CASSSSLSRGYGYTF. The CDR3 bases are TGTGCCAGCAGCTCAAGCCTGAGTAGAGGTTATGGCTACACCTTC.

This chain's CDR3 is CASSLAAGAAHTQYF. The CDR3 DNA is TGTGCCAGCAGCTTGGCGGCTGGGGCCGCCCATACGCAGTATTTT. The J gene is TRBJ2-3, the V gene TRBV5-5; the D gene is possibly TRBD1 (5 bases). The CDR3 covers 15 residues. V was shortened by 0 bases and J by 7 bases, with 15 bases between the two germline ends. Per the germline V gene, CDR1 is SGHKS and CDR2 is YYEKEE (reference sequence).

CDR3 protein: CASSSDRGTGNTIYF. CDR3 DNA sequence: TGTGCCAGCAGTTCTGACAGGGGGACTGGAAACACCATATATTTT. J is TRBJ1-3 and V is TRBV28; 9 nucleotides agree with TRBD1. The length of the CDR3 is 15 residues. Germline CDR1 MDHEN, CDR2 SYDVKM. Trimming cost V 4 bases and J 2 bases; bases outside gene matches: 3. Looking up the rest from reference TRBV28 and TRBJ1-3 gives the full variable domain: DVKVTQSSRYLVKRTGEKVFLECVQDMDHENMFWYRQDPGLGLRLIYFSYDVKMKEKGDIPEGYSVSREKKERFSLILESASTNQTSMYLCASSSDRGTGNTIYFGEGSWLTVV.

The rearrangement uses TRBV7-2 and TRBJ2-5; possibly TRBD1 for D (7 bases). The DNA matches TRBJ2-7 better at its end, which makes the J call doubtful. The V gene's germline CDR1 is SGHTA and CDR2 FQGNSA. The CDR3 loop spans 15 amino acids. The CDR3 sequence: CASSQVQGRSYEQYF. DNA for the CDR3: TGTGCCAGCAGCCAAGTACAGGGGAGGTCCTACGAGCAGTACTTC.

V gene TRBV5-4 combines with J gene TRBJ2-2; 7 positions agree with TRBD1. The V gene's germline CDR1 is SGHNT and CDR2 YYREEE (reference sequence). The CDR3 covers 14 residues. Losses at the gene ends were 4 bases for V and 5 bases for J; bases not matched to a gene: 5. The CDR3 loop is CASSGRQGTGELFF. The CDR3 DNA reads TGTGCCAGCAGCGGGAGACAGGGAACCGGGGAGCTGTTTTTT.